The present T cell receptor beta chain was sequenced within a study of blood T cells in healthy people across ages. Study observations and caveats: When set beside aged donors, long-lived donors presented more naive CD4+ cells and higher diversity. Estimates based on one million T cells were treated as lower bounds.

This clonotype was picked up many times. As yet, its antigen is unknown. Per sample, at least 6 micrograms of total RNA were extracted. Through a sample-barcoded 5' primer and a J-beta primer mix, a second PCR was run for roughly 6 to 12 cycles. Unique molecular identifiers of 12 random nucleotides labeled each cDNA. TCRdb processed the 5' RACE reads anew with MiXCR; each CDR3 protein has one entry. The sample shows about 1.6 million distinct CDR3 sequences, around 36% of them seen only once. Trimming cost V 6 bases and J 0 bases; bases outside gene matches: 8. CDR3 length equals 16 residues. The origin of this receptor is a woman under 40 in good health. The sequenced sample consisted of blood. This chain uses TRBV12-3 or TRBV12-4 with TRBJ2-1, with TRBD1 matching 7 bases. The CDR3 DNA reads as TGTGCCAGCAGCATTTCAGGGGGTAGCTCCTACAATGAGCAGTTCTTC. This encodes CASSISGGSSYNEQFF.